Listed below are T cell receptor beta chains from one sample, sequenced in a study of blood T cell repertoires in COVID-19. Measured with immunoSEQ multiplex PCR; TCRdb has only the in-frame clones, and not every one. The table lists some 290,000 clones, almost 90% of them singletons. Sequencing input: peripheral blood. These TCRs come from a woman in her forties with COVID-19, enrolled during active disease. Both conserved end residues are trimmed from each CDR3. The D gene is left open where the match is weak.

v_gene,d_gene,j_gene,len,CDR3aa
TRBV6-2/TRBV6-3,.,TRBJ1-4,13,ASSPRRGEGEKLF
TRBV27,.,TRBJ1-2,10,ASKGLDFGYT
TRBV7-9,.,TRBJ1-6,13,ASSPSSSSNSPLH
TRBV12-1,.,TRBJ2-4,14,ASSTGTAVAKNIQY
TRBV7-3,.,TRBJ2-6,13,ASSTIGFGANVLT
TRBV5-6,TRBD1,TRBJ2-7,13,ASSRGQGNSYEQY
TRBV7-9,.,TRBJ2-3,11,ASSFSGGDTQY
TRBV28,TRBD1,TRBJ2-7,13,ASSLSTGGSPEQY
TRBV9,.,TRBJ1-1,13,ASSYGGPENTEAF
TRBV6-6,.,TRBJ2-7,13,ASSPPGLRTYEQY
TRBV28,TRBD1,TRBJ2-4,14,ASSPRTGVAKNIQY
TRBV27,.,TRBJ2-7,12,ASSLFGGPYEQY
TRBV12-5,.,TRBJ2-7,12,ASGPAGSSYEQY